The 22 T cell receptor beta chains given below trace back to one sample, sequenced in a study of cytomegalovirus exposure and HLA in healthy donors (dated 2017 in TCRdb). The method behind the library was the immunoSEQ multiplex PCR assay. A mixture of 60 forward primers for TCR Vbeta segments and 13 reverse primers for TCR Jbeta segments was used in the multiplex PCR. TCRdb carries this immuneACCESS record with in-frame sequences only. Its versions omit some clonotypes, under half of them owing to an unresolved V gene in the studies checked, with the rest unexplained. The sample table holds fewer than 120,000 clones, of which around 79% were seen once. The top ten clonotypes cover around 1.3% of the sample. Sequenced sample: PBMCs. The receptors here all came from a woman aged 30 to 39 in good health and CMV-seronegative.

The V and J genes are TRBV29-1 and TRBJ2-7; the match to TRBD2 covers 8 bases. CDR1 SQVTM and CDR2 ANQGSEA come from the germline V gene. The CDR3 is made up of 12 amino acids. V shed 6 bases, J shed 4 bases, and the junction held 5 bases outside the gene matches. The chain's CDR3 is CSVLADSYEQYF. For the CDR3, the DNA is TGCAGCGTACTAGCGGACTCGTACGAGCAGTACTTC.

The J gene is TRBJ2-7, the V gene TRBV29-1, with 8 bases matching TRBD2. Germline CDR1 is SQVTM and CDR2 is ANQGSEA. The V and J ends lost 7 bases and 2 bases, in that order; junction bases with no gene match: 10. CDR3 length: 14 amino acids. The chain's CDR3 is CSAEGLAGTYEQYF. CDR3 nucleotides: TGCAGCGCCGAGGGTTTAGCGGGAACCTACGAGCAGTACTTC.

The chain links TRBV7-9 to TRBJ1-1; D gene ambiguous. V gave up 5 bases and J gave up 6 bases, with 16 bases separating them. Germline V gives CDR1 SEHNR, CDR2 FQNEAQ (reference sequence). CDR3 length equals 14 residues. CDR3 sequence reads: CASSRSGEVAEAFF. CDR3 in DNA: TGTGCCAGCAGCCGTAGCGGCGAGGTGGCTGAAGCTTTCTTT.

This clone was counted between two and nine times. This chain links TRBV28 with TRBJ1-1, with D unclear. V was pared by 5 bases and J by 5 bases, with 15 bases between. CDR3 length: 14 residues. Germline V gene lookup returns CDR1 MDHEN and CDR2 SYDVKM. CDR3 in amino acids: CASSRTRESTEAFF. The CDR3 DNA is TGTGCCAGCAGTAGAACGCGGGAGAGTACTGAAGCTTTCTTT.

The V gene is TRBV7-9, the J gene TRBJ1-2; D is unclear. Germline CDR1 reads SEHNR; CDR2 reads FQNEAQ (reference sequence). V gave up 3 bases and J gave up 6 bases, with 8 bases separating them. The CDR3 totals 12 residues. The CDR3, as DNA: TGTGCCAGCAGCTTCGGAGACGATGGCTACACCTTC. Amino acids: CASSFGDDGYTF.

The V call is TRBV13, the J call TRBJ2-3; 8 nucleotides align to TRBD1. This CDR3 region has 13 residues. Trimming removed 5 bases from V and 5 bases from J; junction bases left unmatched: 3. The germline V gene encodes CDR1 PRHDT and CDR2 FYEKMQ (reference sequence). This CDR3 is CASSPDRGDTQYF. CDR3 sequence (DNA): TGTGCCAGCAGCCCCGACAGGGGAGATACGCAGTATTTT.

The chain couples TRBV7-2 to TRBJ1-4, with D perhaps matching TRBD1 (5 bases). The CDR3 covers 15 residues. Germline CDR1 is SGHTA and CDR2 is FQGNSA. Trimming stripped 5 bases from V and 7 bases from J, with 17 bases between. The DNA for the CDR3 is TGTGCCAGCAGCCTCCAGGCGGGGGGACTTGAAAAACTGTTTTTT. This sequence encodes CASSLQAGGLEKLFF.

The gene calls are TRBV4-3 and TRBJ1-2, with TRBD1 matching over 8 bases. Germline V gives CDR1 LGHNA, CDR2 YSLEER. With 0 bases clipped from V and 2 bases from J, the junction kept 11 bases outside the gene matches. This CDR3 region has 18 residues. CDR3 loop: CASSQDPTGQGGNYGYTF. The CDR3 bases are TGCGCCAGCAGCCAAGACCCAACCGGACAGGGAGGGAACTATGGCTACACCTTC.

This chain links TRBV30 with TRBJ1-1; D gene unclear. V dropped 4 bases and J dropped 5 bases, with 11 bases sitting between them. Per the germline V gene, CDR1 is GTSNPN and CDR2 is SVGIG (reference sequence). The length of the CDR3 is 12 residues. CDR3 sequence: CAWTPGGTEAFF. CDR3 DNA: TGTGCCTGGACTCCGGGAGGTACTGAAGCTTTCTTT.

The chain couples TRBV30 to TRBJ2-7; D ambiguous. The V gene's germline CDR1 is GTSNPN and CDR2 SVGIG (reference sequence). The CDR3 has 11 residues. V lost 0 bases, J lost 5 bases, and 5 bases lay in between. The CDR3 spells CAWSVAHEQYF. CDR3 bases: TGTGCCTGGAGTGTAGCCCACGAGCAGTACTTC.

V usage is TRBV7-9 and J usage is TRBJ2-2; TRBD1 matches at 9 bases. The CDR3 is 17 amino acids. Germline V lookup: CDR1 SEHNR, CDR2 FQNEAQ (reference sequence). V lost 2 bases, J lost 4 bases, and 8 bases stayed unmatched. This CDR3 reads CASSLRGGQGRTGELFF. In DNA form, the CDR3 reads TGTGCCAGCAGCTTAAGAGGGGGACAGGGCCGCACCGGGGAGCTGTTTTTT.

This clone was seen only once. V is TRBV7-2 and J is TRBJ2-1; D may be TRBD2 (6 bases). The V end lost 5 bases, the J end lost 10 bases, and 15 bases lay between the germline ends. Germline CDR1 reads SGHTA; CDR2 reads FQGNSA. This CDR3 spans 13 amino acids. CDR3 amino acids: CASSLGGALEQFF. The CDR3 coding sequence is TGTGCCAGCAGCCTGGGCGGGGCCCTAGAGCAGTTCTTC.

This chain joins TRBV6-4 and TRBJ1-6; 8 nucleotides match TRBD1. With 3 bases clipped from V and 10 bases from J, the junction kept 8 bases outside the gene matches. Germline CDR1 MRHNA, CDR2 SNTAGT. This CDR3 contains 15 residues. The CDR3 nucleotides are TGTGCCAGCAGTGAGCAGGGGGGGACAGGCTCACCCCTCCACTTT. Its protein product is CASSEQGGTGSPLHF.

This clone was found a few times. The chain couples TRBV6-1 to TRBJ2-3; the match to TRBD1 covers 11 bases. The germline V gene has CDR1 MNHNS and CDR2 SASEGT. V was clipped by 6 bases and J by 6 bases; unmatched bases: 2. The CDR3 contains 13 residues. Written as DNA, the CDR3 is TGTGCCAGCAGGGGGACAGGGGGGGATACGCAGTATTTT. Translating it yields CASRGTGGDTQYF.

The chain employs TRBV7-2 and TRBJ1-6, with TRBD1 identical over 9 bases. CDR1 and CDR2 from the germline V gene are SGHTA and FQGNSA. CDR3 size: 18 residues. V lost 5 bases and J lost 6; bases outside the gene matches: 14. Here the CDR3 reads CASSRALQGAGSNSPLHF. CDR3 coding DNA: TGTGCCAGCAGCCGAGCCCTACAGGGGGCAGGTAGTAATTCACCCCTCCACTTT.

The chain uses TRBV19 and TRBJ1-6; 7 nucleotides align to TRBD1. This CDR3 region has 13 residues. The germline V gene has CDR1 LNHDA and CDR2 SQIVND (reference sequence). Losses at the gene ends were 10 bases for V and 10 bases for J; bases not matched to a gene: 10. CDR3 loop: CATSLRGQSPLHF. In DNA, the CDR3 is TGTGCCACTTCTCTTCGGGGACAGTCACCCCTCCACTTT.

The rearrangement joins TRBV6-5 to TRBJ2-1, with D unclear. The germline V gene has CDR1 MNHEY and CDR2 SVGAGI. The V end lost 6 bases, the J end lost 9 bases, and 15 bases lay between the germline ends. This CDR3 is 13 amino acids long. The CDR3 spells CASSLSGWAEQFF. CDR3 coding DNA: TGTGCCAGCAGCCTCAGTGGTTGGGCTGAGCAGTTCTTC.

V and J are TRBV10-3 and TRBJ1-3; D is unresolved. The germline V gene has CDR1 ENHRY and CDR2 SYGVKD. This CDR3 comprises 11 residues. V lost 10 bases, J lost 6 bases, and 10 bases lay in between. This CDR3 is CATSEVNTIYF. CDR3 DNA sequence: TGTGCCACCTCGGAGGTAAACACCATATATTTT.

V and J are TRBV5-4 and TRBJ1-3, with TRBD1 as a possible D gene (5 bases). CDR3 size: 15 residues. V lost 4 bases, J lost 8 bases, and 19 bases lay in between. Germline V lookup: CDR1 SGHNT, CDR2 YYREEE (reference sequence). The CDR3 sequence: CASSPNRGQRDTIYF. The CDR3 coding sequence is TGTGCCAGCAGCCCCAATAGGGGCCAGCGGGACACCATATATTTT.

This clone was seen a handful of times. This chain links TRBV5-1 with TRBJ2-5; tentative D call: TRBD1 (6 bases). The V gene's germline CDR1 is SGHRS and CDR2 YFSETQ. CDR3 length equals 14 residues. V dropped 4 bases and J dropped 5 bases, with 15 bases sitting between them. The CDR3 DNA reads TGCGCCAGCAGCGACCACAGGGATGGGGAGACCCAGTACTTC. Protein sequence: CASSDHRDGETQYF.

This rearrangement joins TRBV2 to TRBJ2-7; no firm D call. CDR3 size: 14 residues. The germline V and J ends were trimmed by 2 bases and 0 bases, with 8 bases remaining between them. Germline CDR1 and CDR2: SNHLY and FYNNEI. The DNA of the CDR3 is TGTGCCAGCAGTGAAACTACGAGCTCCTACGAGCAGTACTTC. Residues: CASSETTSSYEQYF. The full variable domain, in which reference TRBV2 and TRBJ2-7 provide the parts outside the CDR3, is EPEVTQTPSHQVTQMGQEVILRCVPISNHLYFYWYRQILGQKVEFLVSFYNNEISEKSEIFDDQFSVERPDGSNFTLKIRSTKLEDSAMYFCASSETTSSYEQYFGPGTRLTVT.

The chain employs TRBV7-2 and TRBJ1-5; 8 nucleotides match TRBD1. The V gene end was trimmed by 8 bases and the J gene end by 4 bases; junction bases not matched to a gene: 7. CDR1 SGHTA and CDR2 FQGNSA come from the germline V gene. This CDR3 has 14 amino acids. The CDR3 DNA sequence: TGTGCCAGCGGACAGGGTCGGCGGAATCAGCCCCAGCATTTT. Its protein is CASGQGRRNQPQHF.